This T cell receptor (beta chain) comes out of a study of tumor-infiltrating lymphocytes in primary liver carcinoma (dated by TCRdb to the late 2010s). About the full investigation: Between late 2015 and March 2016, a handful of patients in China with histopathologically diagnosed primary liver carcinoma had surgical resection. Hepatocellular carcinoma (four) or combined HCC and intrahepatic cholangiocarcinoma (one) was present in the five patients, who were three men and two women aged 30 to 69 years. Across five regions of each liver tumor, along with adjacent normal tissue and blood, the study brought together TCRbeta repertoire sequencing, expression microarrays and whole-exome sequencing. Each sample produced about 3.65 to 7.13 million productive TCRbeta reads, and read depth showed no significant difference between tissue types. High reproducibility was observed for the technical replicate repertoires, with mean shared-clone rates approximately 0.9 and correlation coefficients above 0.95. The five patients had tumors of stage T1-T3 N0M0, with maximum diameters ranging from about 4.2 to 10 cm. A total of some 35 specimens from 5 patients went through TCRbeta repertoire sequencing, namely 25 tumor regions, 5 adjacent noncancerous liver tissues and 5 peripheral blood samples.

Broad study findings and their caveats: Pairs of tumor regions showed greater repertoire overlap (mean roughly 36%) than tumor-adjacent pairs (roughly 17%) or tumor-blood pairs (approximately 15%), which is consistent with antigen-driven expansion. With just a handful of patients in the study, the authors point out that the findings should be validated in a larger study. Since the samples were bulk and unsorted, there was no way to compare CD4+ and CD8+ T cell repertoires. Only the TCR beta chain was sequenced, so true repertoire diversity is likely underestimated because unpaired alpha chains were not captured. The top 250 clones accounted for a significantly greater share of the repertoire in tumors than in blood (p = 0.039).

The germline V gene encodes CDR1 SGHAT and CDR2 FQNNGV. The CDR3 contains 15 residues, cysteine and phenylalanine counted. Here the CDR3 DNA is all that survives: 45 bases in frame from base 1. A constant-region primer and ProtoScript II reverse transcriptase were used to reverse-transcribe TCRbeta-specific cDNA from roughly 500 ng total RNA. The TCRbeta libraries were prepared through three rounds of nested multiplex PCR following a slightly modified ARM-PCR procedure. The first two PCR rounds used multiplex TRBV1-TRBV30 forward primers with a Cbeta reverse primer, each for 10 cycles. Sample barcodes and Illumina adapters were added in a final 25-cycle PCR using Deep VentR polymerase. Before sequencing, amplicons of 200-500 bp were purified from gel using a QIAquick gel extraction kit. An Illumina HiSeq 2500 was used to sequence the TCRbeta amplicons with 250-bp paired-end reads. Turning to the authors' computational methods: Trimmomatic v0.33 was used to quality-trim the reads, and FLASH v1.2.11 was used to merge paired reads so that full CDR3 sequences could be recovered. V, D and J germline segments were assigned to the rearranged TCRbeta sequences using MiGEC v1.2.1b. Clonotype statistics and Shannon-Wiener diversity indices were computed with VDJtools v1.0.0. To cut down on sampling bias, every analysis after diversity analysis relied on just the 250 most abundant clonotypes from each sample. Clones were called with MiXCR by TCRdb after fastp trimmed the public reads at Q25, and only in-frame beta chains were retained. Under each unique CDR3 protein, matching rows form one entry showing the most common genes and DNA. TCRdb's processing, not the authors' own work, is the source of the V and J calls. This sample is represented by 330,000 or so distinct CDR3 sequences; roughly two thirds of them were singletons. The biggest ten clones account for about 6.3% of the sample.

Blood RNA was extracted from unsorted whole blood with TRIzol reagent; germline DNA came from the DNeasy Blood & Tissue kit. At the time of sampling, the patients had chronic HBV infection and had not received any treatment. Before surgery, about 4 milliliters of peripheral blood were collected into K2EDTA tubes. Turning to this clonotype: What antigen it recognizes has not been identified. Germline and junction disagree at one end, which may indicate a read error.

The receptor was isolated from a man aged 35-49 years with primary liver carcinoma and hepatitis B virus infection. The chain is assembled from TRBV11-2 and TRBJ2-3; TRBD2 is a possible D gene, resting on 6 matching bases. The material sequenced was peripheral blood. In nucleotide form, the sequence is TGTGCCAGCAGTTCCCTGGGGTCTGGCGGGAATACGCGGTATTTT. This is translated as CASSSLGSGGNTRYF.